These T cell receptor beta chains were read from a single sample in a study of blood T cell repertoires in COVID-19. The protocol was immunoSEQ multiplex PCR, while the TCRdb copy is restricted to in-frame clones and leaves out a portion. The data contain about 410,000 clones, 89% of them singletons. The sample taken for sequencing was peripheral blood. The receptor source for this set is a woman between 35 and 50 years old with COVID-19, enrolled during active disease. The CDR3 runs from the conserved cysteine through the conserved F or W. A D gene is named only where the DNA matches it firmly. Some rows have no size entry. The others give once, few or many, or a class for an expanded clone.

v_call: TRBV18
j_call: TRBJ1-4
clone_size: .
d_call: TRBD1
cdr3_nt: TGTGCCAGCTCCCCGACAGGGGCGAATGGTGAAAAACTGTTTTTT
cdr3_aa: CASSPTGANGEKLFF

v_call: TRBV3-1/TRBV3-2
j_call: TRBJ2-7
clone_size: .
d_call: .
cdr3_nt: TGTGCCAGCAGCCTTAACTCCTACGAGCAGTACTTC
cdr3_aa: CASSLNSYEQYF

v_call: TRBV5-1
j_call: TRBJ2-1
clone_size: .
d_call: TRBD2
cdr3_nt: TGCGCCAGCAGCTTGGTCTGGGGACTAGCGGGAAGCTCCTACAATGAGCAGTTCTTC
cdr3_aa: CASSLVWGLAGSSYNEQFF

v_call: TRBV19
j_call: TRBJ2-7
clone_size: .
d_call: TRBD2
cdr3_nt: TGTGCCAGTAGTCCTAGCGGGAGCGGAGGCTACGAGCAGTACTTC
cdr3_aa: CASSPSGSGGYEQYF

v_call: TRBV10-3
j_call: TRBJ1-5
clone_size: once
d_call: .
cdr3_nt: TGTGCCATCCGTGAGGGAGGCAATCAGCCCCAGCATTTT
cdr3_aa: CAIREGGNQPQHF

v_call: TRBV6-2/TRBV6-3
j_call: TRBJ1-2
clone_size: once
d_call: TRBD1
cdr3_nt: TGTGCCAGCAGTTCTACCGGGACAGCCTATGGCTACACCTTC
cdr3_aa: CASSSTGTAYGYTF

v_call: TRBV7-3
j_call: TRBJ2-7
clone_size: .
d_call: .
cdr3_nt: TGTGCCAGCAGCCTGGGGCAAGGGCCTTACTACGAGCAGTACTTC
cdr3_aa: CASSLGQGPYYEQYF

v_call: TRBV11-2
j_call: TRBJ2-3
clone_size: .
d_call: .
cdr3_nt: TGTGCCAGCAGCTTACTTATCAGGGGAGGGGGGGCATCCACAGATACGCAGTATTTT
cdr3_aa: CASSLLIRGGGASTDTQYF

v_call: TRBV19
j_call: TRBJ1-2
clone_size: .
d_call: .
cdr3_nt: TGTGCCAGTAGTACACAGGGTAGCTATGGCTACACCTTC
cdr3_aa: CASSTQGSYGYTF

v_call: TRBV7-9
j_call: TRBJ1-6
clone_size: .
d_call: TRBD1
cdr3_nt: TGTGCCAGCAGCTTGGCCACAGGGGAGAATTCACCCCTCCACTTT
cdr3_aa: CASSLATGENSPLHF

v_call: TRBV7-3
j_call: TRBJ2-4
clone_size: .
d_call: TRBD1
cdr3_nt: TGTGCCAGCAGCCGACAGGGATCGATGGCCAAAAACATTCAGTACTTC
cdr3_aa: CASSRQGSMAKNIQYF

v_call: TRBV6-2/TRBV6-3
j_call: TRBJ2-1
clone_size: .
d_call: TRBD2
cdr3_nt: TGTGCCAGCAGTTACTCAAGAGCGGGGGCCTTATGGAATGAGCAGTTCTTC
cdr3_aa: CASSYSRAGALWNEQFF

v_call: TRBV2
j_call: TRBJ1-2
clone_size: few
d_call: TRBD1
cdr3_nt: TGTGCCAGCAGCTTACAGGGGGCTGACTATGGCTACACCTTC
cdr3_aa: CASSLQGADYGYTF

v_call: TRBV18
j_call: TRBJ1-2
clone_size: .
d_call: .
cdr3_nt: TGTGCCAGCTCACCACGGCCGGAGGGTGGCTACACCTTC
cdr3_aa: CASSPRPEGGYTF

v_call: TRBV6-6
j_call: TRBJ1-1
clone_size: .
d_call: .
cdr3_nt: TGTGCCAGCAGTTCGGGAGGCGAGAACACTGAAGCTTTCTTT
cdr3_aa: CASSSGGENTEAFF

v_call: TRBV2
j_call: TRBJ1-5
clone_size: .
d_call: TRBD1
cdr3_nt: TGTGCCAGCAGTGACGGGACAGGGGGCCATAACAATCAGCCCCAGCATTTT
cdr3_aa: CASSDGTGGHNNQPQHF

v_call: TRBV7-5
j_call: TRBJ1-1
clone_size: .
d_call: .
cdr3_nt: TGTGCCAGAAGCTTAGAGGGCGTCGGGATGCCCACTTTTGAAGCTTTCTTT
cdr3_aa: CARSLEGVGMPTFEAFF

v_call: TRBV5-4
j_call: TRBJ1-1
clone_size: .
d_call: .
cdr3_nt: TGTGCCAGCAGCCGGCCCCCGGGGGGAGAAGCTTTCTTT
cdr3_aa: CASSRPPGGEAFF

v_call: TRBV7-2
j_call: TRBJ2-5
clone_size: .
d_call: TRBD1
cdr3_nt: TGTGCCAGCAGCCCCAGGGGGGAGACCCAGTACTTC
cdr3_aa: CASSPRGETQYF

v_call: TRBV28
j_call: TRBJ1-1
clone_size: .
d_call: .
cdr3_nt: TGTGCCAGCAGTCCATTAGGTCGGGGATCGAACACTGAAGCTTTCTTT
cdr3_aa: CASSPLGRGSNTEAFF

v_call: TRBV11-2
j_call: TRBJ1-1
clone_size: once
d_call: TRBD1
cdr3_nt: TGTGCCAGCAGCTTAGTTCGACAGGGAAGGGACACTGAAGCTTTCTTT
cdr3_aa: CASSLVRQGRDTEAFF

v_call: TRBV6-2/TRBV6-3
j_call: TRBJ1-6
clone_size: .
d_call: TRBD1
cdr3_nt: TGTGCCAGCAGTTACCAGACAGGGAGGACACCCCTCCACTTT
cdr3_aa: CASSYQTGRTPLHF

v_call: TRBV20-1
j_call: TRBJ1-1
clone_size: .
d_call: .
cdr3_nt: TGCAGTGCTAAGCCGGGCACTGAAGCTTTCTTT
cdr3_aa: CSAKPGTEAFF

v_call: TRBV28
j_call: TRBJ2-6
clone_size: .
d_call: .
cdr3_nt: TGTGCCAGCAGTCCTTACTCTGGGGCCAACGTCCTGACTTTC
cdr3_aa: CASSPYSGANVLTF

v_call: TRBV7-2
j_call: TRBJ2-7
clone_size: .
d_call: TRBD2
cdr3_nt: TGTGCCAGCAGCTTACGGCTAGCGGCCTCCTACGAGCAGTACTTC
cdr3_aa: CASSLRLAASYEQYF

v_call: TRBV12-3/TRBV12-4
j_call: TRBJ1-1
clone_size: .
d_call: .
cdr3_nt: TGTGCCAGCAATCTCGTATGGAACACTGAAGCTTTCTTT
cdr3_aa: CASNLVWNTEAFF